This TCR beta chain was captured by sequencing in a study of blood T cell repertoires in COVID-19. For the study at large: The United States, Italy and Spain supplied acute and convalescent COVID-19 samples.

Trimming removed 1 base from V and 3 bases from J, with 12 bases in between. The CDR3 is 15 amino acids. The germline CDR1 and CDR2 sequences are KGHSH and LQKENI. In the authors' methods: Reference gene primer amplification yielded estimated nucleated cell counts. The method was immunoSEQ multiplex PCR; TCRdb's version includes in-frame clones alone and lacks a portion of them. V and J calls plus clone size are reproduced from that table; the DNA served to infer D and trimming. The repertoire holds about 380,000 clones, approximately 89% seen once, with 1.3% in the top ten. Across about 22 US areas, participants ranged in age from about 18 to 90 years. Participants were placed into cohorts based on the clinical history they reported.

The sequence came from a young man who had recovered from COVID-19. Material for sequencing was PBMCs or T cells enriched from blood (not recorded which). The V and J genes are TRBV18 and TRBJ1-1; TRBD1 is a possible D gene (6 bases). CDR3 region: CASSPRTVSDTEAFF. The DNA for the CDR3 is TGTGCCAGCTCACCACGGACAGTATCAGACACTGAAGCTTTCTTT.